The 29 T cell receptor beta chains in this list originate from one sample, sequenced in a study of beta chain features in type 1 diabetes. The whole isolated RNA underwent reverse transcription, so sequencing captured expressed TCRB transcripts. Assay used: immunoSEQ multiplex PCR; TCRdb lists only in-frame clones, some missing. The sample shows hundreds of thousands of clones, 15% to 17% of them seen only once. Material: naive CD4+ T cells from blood. These receptors were obtained from a young man in good health.

This clone was counted between two and nine times. The rearrangement links TRBV28 to TRBJ2-5, with 11 bases lining up with TRBD2. The CDR3 spans 15 residues. Trimming at V came to 7 bases and at J to 3 bases, leaving 7 bases not matched to a gene. Germline V gene sequence: CDR1 MDHEN, CDR2 SYDVKM. The CDR3 reads CASNLLAGGEETQYF. The CDR3 coding sequence is TGTGCCAGCAATTTGCTAGCGGGGGGAGAAGAGACCCAGTACTTC.

This clone was counted between two and nine times. This chain joins TRBV28 and TRBJ1-2; D remains ambiguous. The CDR3 consists of 13 residues. Trimming removed 9 bases from V and 1 base from J, with 12 bases in between. The germline CDR1 and CDR2 sequences are MDHEN and SYDVKM. The CDR3 bases are TGTGCCAGTCAGGAGGGAAATAACTATGGCTACACCTTC. This encodes CASQEGNNYGYTF.

The chain uses TRBV19 and TRBJ2-1, with 7 bases that match TRBD1. V lost 5 bases and J lost 4; bases outside the gene matches: 5. Per the germline V gene, CDR1 is LNHDA and CDR2 is SQIVND (reference sequence). The CDR3 runs 14 residues. CDR3: CASSSWTGYNEQFF. The CDR3 nucleotides read TGTGCCAGTAGTTCTTGGACAGGATACAATGAGCAGTTCTTC.

There are a few counts of this clone. The chain combines TRBV9 with TRBJ1-6, with TRBD1 matching over 10 bases. The V gene's germline CDR1 is SGDLS and CDR2 YYNGEE. The V segment lost 3 bases and the J segment 7 bases; nucleotides outside the gene matches: 13. The CDR3 has 18 residues. The CDR3: CASSGISGTGAPNSPLHF. The CDR3 region has the DNA TGTGCCAGCAGCGGAATAAGTGGGACAGGGGCACCGAATTCACCCCTCCACTTT. The entire variable domain, with the rest obtained from reference TRBV9 and TRBJ1-6, is as follows: DSGVTQTPKHLITATGQRVTLRCSPRSGDLSVYWYQQSLDQGLQFLIQYYNGEERAKGNILERFSAQQFPDLHSELNLSSLELGDSALYFCASSGISGTGAPNSPLHFGNGTRLTVT.

This clone has a handful of counts. The rearrangement joins TRBV9 to TRBJ2-1; D not certain. The germline CDR1 and CDR2 sequences are SGDLS and YYNGEE. The CDR3 has 15 amino acids. Trimming shortened V by 0 bases and J by 7 bases, and 14 bases separated the two germline ends. CDR3 sequence (DNA): TGTGCCAGCAGCGTAGAAGGAATGCGTATGAATGAGCAGTTCTTC. This sequence encodes CASSVEGMRMNEQFF.

This clone occurred a few times. The chain recombines TRBV10-3 with TRBJ1-2; the D gene is possibly TRBD1 (5 bases). Looked up from germline, CDR1 is ENHRY and CDR2 is SYGVKD. V lost 4 bases to trimming and J lost 2 bases, with 11 bases between them. The CDR3 loop spans 14 amino acids. CDR3 DNA: TGTGCCATCAGTGCACAGGAAGTCAACTATGGCTACACCTTC. As protein: CAISAQEVNYGYTF.

This clone came up a few times. The chain combines TRBV7-8 with TRBJ2-1; 9 nucleotides align to TRBD1. V lost 5 bases and J lost 3; bases outside the gene matches: 23. Germline CDR1 reads SGHVS; CDR2 reads FQNEAQ. This CDR3 contains 21 residues. DNA for the CDR3: TGTGCCAGCAGCCGCCGTCCGGGACAGGGTTTACGCGGCCCCCTCTACAATGAGCAGTTCTTC. Protein: CASSRRPGQGLRGPLYNEQFF.

V and J are TRBV7-9 and TRBJ2-1, with TRBD2 matching over 7 bases. This CDR3 has 17 residues. J was trimmed by 2 bases and V by 5 bases; bases with no gene match: 12. Germline V gene data show CDR1 as SEHNR and CDR2 as FQNEAQ (reference sequence). The CDR3 is CASSSPPAGRTYNEQFF. CDR3 DNA: TGTGCCAGCAGCAGCCCTCCAGCGGGACGGACCTACAATGAGCAGTTCTTC.

The chain links TRBV6-1 to TRBJ1-1, with D hard to call. This CDR3 has 15 amino acids. Germline assignment: CDR1 MNHNS and CDR2 SASEGT. V lost 10 bases and J lost 2, with 20 bases in between. The CDR3 bases are TGTGCCACCGCTGGGATGGGGAGCATTAACACTGAAGCTTTCTTT. Protein: CATAGMGSINTEAFF.

V gene TRBV7-9 combines with J gene TRBJ1-4, with D possibly TRBD1 on 5 matching bases. Germline CDR1 reads SEHNR; CDR2 reads FQNEAQ (reference sequence). The V and J ends lost 5 bases and 8 bases respectively, with 15 bases between them. CDR3 length: 14 residues. This CDR3 reads CASSEGTSGEKLFF. CDR3 sequence (DNA): TGTGCCAGCAGCGAAGGGACCTCAGGAGAAAAACTGTTTTTT.

V and J are TRBV4-1 and TRBJ1-5; D unresolved. Trimming cost V 0 bases and J 1 base, with 10 bases left between them. This CDR3 is built from 16 residues. Looked up from germline, CDR1 is MGHRA and CDR2 is YSYEKL. CDR3 nucleotide sequence: TGCGCCAGCAGCCAAGATGTCGCCGTAAGCAATCAGCCCCAGCATTTT. This codes for CASSQDVAVSNQPQHF.

J is TRBJ2-5 and V is TRBV29-1, with 7 positions matching TRBD2. The germline V gene encodes CDR1 SQVTM and CDR2 ANQGSEA. Unmatched junction bases numbered 10, after V lost 4 bases and J lost 5 bases. CDR3 size: 14 residues. For the CDR3, the DNA is TGCAGCGTTGGGGCTAGCGGAATCCCGGAGACCCAGTACTTC. Translation: CSVGASGIPETQYF.

The chain employs TRBV7-6 and TRBJ2-5, with 8 bases identical to TRBD2. The ends lost 3 bases at V and 0 bases at J; junction bases unmatched: 6. CDR3 length equals 16 residues. CDR1 SGHVS and CDR2 FNYEAQ come from the germline V gene. CDR3 sequence: CASSFSGRANQETQYF. The CDR3 coding sequence is TGTGCCAGCAGCTTTTCCGGGAGGGCCAACCAAGAGACCCAGTACTTC.

This clone turned up a few times. The chain is built from TRBV4-3 and TRBJ2-4; the match to TRBD2 covers 9 bases. With V trimmed by 1 base and J by 6 bases, 10 bases remained unmatched. Germline V gene data show CDR1 as LGHNA and CDR2 as YSLEER. The CDR3 runs to 17 residues. CDR3 sequence (DNA): TGCGCCAGCAGCCAAGGACGAAGCGGGAGGAGGAGAAACATTCAGTACTTC. Amino acid sequence: CASSQGRSGRRRNIQYF.

To note about this clone: This specimen includes other DNA sequences encoding the same CDR3. CDR3 in DNA: TGCGCCAGCAGCTTGGAGGGGAGCAATCAGCCCCAGCATTTT. Translation gives CASSLEGSNQPQHF. The genes are TRBV5-1 and TRBJ1-5, with a possible D match to TRBD1 (5 bases). The CDR3 consists of 14 residues. V was pared by 0 bases and J by 1 base, with 5 bases between. CDR1 and CDR2 from the germline V gene are SGHRS and YFSETQ.

A few counts support this clone. The chain uses TRBV30 and TRBJ2-5; unclear D gene. Trimming left V 4 bases short and J 4 bases short, with 16 bases between. This CDR3 is 14 amino acids long. Germline CDR1 reads GTSNPN; CDR2 reads SVGIG (reference sequence). CDR3 residues: CAWTSSELGETQYF. Written as DNA, the CDR3 is TGTGCCTGGACAAGTTCGGAATTGGGAGAGACCCAGTACTTC.

The sample holds a few counts of this clone. This chain uses TRBV2 with TRBJ2-1; the match to TRBD2 covers 13 bases. The CDR3 contains 15 residues. V dropped 6 bases and J dropped 10; count of bases not matched to a gene: 9. Germline V CDR1 and CDR2: SNHLY, FYNNEI. CDR3 sequence (DNA): TGTGCCAGCAGCCTGCTAGGACTAGCGGGGGTGGAGCAGTTCTTC. This gives the protein CASSLLGLAGVEQFF.

The chain employs TRBV9 and TRBJ1-1, with D unresolved. CDR1 is SGDLS, CDR2 YYNGEE, per germline. Trimming stripped 0 bases from V and 5 bases from J, with 11 bases between. The CDR3 covers 14 residues. The CDR3 sequence is CASSVGGGRTEAFF. The DNA of the CDR3 is TGTGCCAGCAGCGTAGGAGGAGGTCGGACTGAAGCTTTCTTT.

This sequence joins TRBV4-1 and TRBJ2-5, with no clear D. The ends were cut back, 1 base at V and 13 bases at J, with 7 bases in the middle. Per the germline V gene, CDR1 is MGHRA and CDR2 is YSYEKL. There are 10 residues in the CDR3. CDR3 loop: CASSQVLAYF. The CDR3 DNA is TGCGCCAGCAGCCAAGTGCTTGCGTACTTC.

This chain links TRBV6-5 with TRBJ1-5; tentative D call: TRBD1 (6 bases). V lost 8 bases and J 4 bases, leaving 12 bases between the germline ends. There are 13 residues in the CDR3. Germline values: CDR1 MNHEY, CDR2 SVGAGI. In DNA, the CDR3 is TGTGCCAGCCGGGACAACTTAAATCAGCCCCAGCATTTT. Encoded protein: CASRDNLNQPQHF.

The gene calls are TRBV7-9 and TRBJ1-2; the D gene is possibly TRBD1 (5 bases). Trimming took off 4 bases at V and 4 bases at J, with 22 bases between the two ends. Germline V gene lookup returns CDR1 SEHNR and CDR2 FQNEAQ (reference sequence). This CDR3 has 17 amino acids. CDR3 coding DNA: TGTGCCAGCAGCTCACCGGCGCGGGGCGCACGGGGCTATGGCTACACCTTC. It is translated as CASSSPARGARGYGYTF.

This clone was counted between two and nine times. This chain joins TRBV29-1 and TRBJ2-3; 7 nucleotides match TRBD2. V lost 5 bases and J lost 1; bases outside the gene matches: 0. The germline V gene encodes CDR1 SQVTM and CDR2 ANQGSEA. The CDR3 is made up of 12 amino acids. CDR3 in amino acids: CSVTSGTDTQYF. The CDR3 nucleotides read TGCAGCGTTACTAGCGGCACAGATACGCAGTATTTT.

This chain links TRBV13 with TRBJ1-2, with 12 bases identical to TRBD1. The CDR3 length is 16 residues. Germline CDR1 is PRHDT and CDR2 is FYEKMQ (reference sequence). V lost 6 bases and J lost 5; bases outside the gene matches: 10. CDR3 loop: CASRRTGTGGGYGYTF. In DNA, the CDR3 is TGTGCCAGCAGGCGTACCGGGACAGGGGGCGGGTATGGCTACACCTTC.

Only a few counts were recorded for this clone. The chain is built from TRBV5-1 and TRBJ2-7; 7 bases map to TRBD1. V was pared by 3 bases and J by 4 bases, with 1 base of the junction left unmatched. CDR3 length: 12 residues. Germline V gene sequence: CDR1 SGHRS, CDR2 YFSETQ. This CDR3 reads CASSWGQYEQYF. As DNA, the CDR3 is TGCGCCAGCAGCTGGGGACAGTACGAGCAGTACTTC. Using reference TRBV5-1 and TRBJ2-7 for the parts outside the CDR3, the full variable domain is KAGVTQTPRYLIKTRGQQVTLSCSPISGHRSVSWYQQTPGQGLQFLFEYFSETQRNKGNFPGRFSGRQFSNSRSEMNVSTLELGDSALYLCASSWGQYEQYFGPGTRLTVT.

The gene calls are TRBV29-1 and TRBJ2-4, with D possibly matching TRBD2 (6 bases). Germline assignment: CDR1 SQVTM and CDR2 ANQGSEA. CDR3 length equals 13 residues. The V gene lost 4 bases and the J gene lost 4 bases, with 11 bases spanning the gap. The CDR3 here is CSVVGGVKNIQYF. CDR3 sequence (DNA): TGCAGCGTTGTCGGAGGGGTGAAAAACATTCAGTACTTC.

J is TRBJ1-4 and V is TRBV7-2, with D possibly matching TRBD1 (6 bases). The CDR3 has 15 amino acids. Deletions cut 6 bases from V and 3 bases from J, with 14 bases between. Germline CDR1 and CDR2: SGHTA and FQGNSA. This CDR3 reads CASRRTGTANEKLFF. The CDR3 bases are TGTGCCAGCAGACGTACAGGGACCGCTAATGAAAAACTGTTTTTT. Combining the CDR3 with reference TRBV7-2 and TRBJ1-4 gives the whole variable domain GAGVSQSPSNKVTEKGKDVELRCDPISGHTALYWYRQSLGQGLEFLIYFQGNSAPDKSGLPSDRFSAERTGGSVSTLTIQRTQQEDSAVYLCASRRTGTANEKLFFGSGTQLSVL.

This chain joins TRBV21-1 and TRBJ1-2. TRBV21-1 is given as a pseudogene. This CDR3 is 18 amino acids long. The chain's CDR3 is CASSLEVVANQVACGYTF. The CDR3 DNA follows: TGTGCCAGCAGCCTCGAGGTGGTCGCGAATCAGGTAGCTTGTGGCTACACCTTC.

This clone has a handful of counts. The rearrangement links TRBV7-2 to TRBJ1-3; 9 bases are a match to TRBD1. J lost 4 bases, V lost 4 bases, and 5 bases had no gene match. Germline assignment: CDR1 SGHTA and CDR2 FQGNSA. The CDR3 runs to 15 residues. The CDR3, as DNA: TGTGCCAGCAGCTCGCACAGGGGGCCAGGAAACACCATATATTTT. Translating gives CASSSHRGPGNTIYF.

The chain has TRBV29-1 and TRBJ2-2; the match to TRBD2 covers 8 bases. The CDR3 has 14 residues. Per germline, CDR1 SQVTM and CDR2 ANQGSEA. Trimming cost V 7 bases and J 7 bases; bases outside gene matches: 11. For the CDR3, the DNA is TGCAGCGCCCTTGAAGCGGGAGAGGGCGGGGAGCTGTTTTTT. Translation gives CSALEAGEGGELFF.